This T cell receptor beta chain was documented in a study of neurological immune-mediated disorders. General observations from the study: The greatest TCR clonal expansion appeared in HTLV-1-associated myelopathy and the smallest, falling below healthy controls, in multiple sclerosis.

The cDNA was generated through 5'RACE incorporating 10-nucleotide random UMIs. In every sequencing run, more than 180 million TCR-beta sequences were generated from 15-18 subjects. From the 5' RACE reads, TCRdb called clonotypes with MiXCR, one entry per CDR3 protein. This sample has about 60,000 distinct CDR3 sequences, with 3.5% to 4.5% found just once. This clonotype appeared many times. Antigen unknown. Germline V CDR1 and CDR2: ENHRY, SYGVKD. The ends were cut back, 4 bases at V and 1 base at J, with 10 bases in the middle. The CDR3 runs to 14 residues. This sequence joins TRBV10-3 and TRBJ2-5; no firm D call. The sequence came from a woman in her 50s with multiple sclerosis. The sequenced sample was PBMCs. CDR3 sequence: CAISGSDFQETQYF. The CDR3 DNA is TGTGCCATCAGTGGGAGCGATTTCCAAGAGACCCAGTACTTC.